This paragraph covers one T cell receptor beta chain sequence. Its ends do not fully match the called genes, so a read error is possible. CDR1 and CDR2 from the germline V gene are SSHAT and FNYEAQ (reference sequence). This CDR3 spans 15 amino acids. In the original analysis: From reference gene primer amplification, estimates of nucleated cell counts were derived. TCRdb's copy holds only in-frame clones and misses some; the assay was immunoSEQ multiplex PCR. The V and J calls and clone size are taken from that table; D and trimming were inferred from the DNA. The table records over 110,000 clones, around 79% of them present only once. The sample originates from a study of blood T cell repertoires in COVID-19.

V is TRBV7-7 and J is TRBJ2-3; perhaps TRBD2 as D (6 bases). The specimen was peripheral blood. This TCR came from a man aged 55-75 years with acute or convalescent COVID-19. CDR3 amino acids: CASSLVASAADTQYF. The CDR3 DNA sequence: TGTGCTAGCAGCTTGGTGGCTAGCGCGGCAGATACGCAGTATTTT. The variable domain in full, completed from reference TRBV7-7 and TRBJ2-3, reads GAGVSQSPRYKVTKRGQDVTLRCDPISSHATLYWYQQALGQGPEFLTYFNYEAQPDKSGLPSDRFSAERPEGSISTLTIQRTEQRDSAMYRCASSLVASAADTQYFGPGTRLTVL.